This TCR beta chain appears in the sequencing data of a study of beta chain features in type 1 diabetes. Overall study context: The examined sorted cells totaled approximately 110 million across samples. Study observations and caveats: PCR might pick shorter templates more often, in the same way for patients and controls.

CDR1 ENHRY and CDR2 SYGVKD come from the germline V gene. The length of the CDR3 is 12 residues. Trimming removed 0 bases from V and 4 bases from J, with 4 bases in between. Expressed TCRB transcripts got sequenced, as all isolated RNA was reverse transcribed. Roughly 3.5 million reads per sample on average were obtained from naive, central memory and regulatory T cell samples. The table came from immunoSEQ multiplex PCR; TCRdb's copy has only in-frame clones and leaves some out. The sample lists some 150,000 clones, 9.5% to 10% seen once, with about 0.6% in the top ten. This clone showed up just a few times. Its antigen remains unidentified.

The chain joins TRBV10-3 to TRBJ2-7; D call uncertain. Sequencing was performed on central memory CD4+ T cells from blood. The receptor's source is a woman aged 40 to 50 in good health. CDR3 DNA sequence: TGTGCCATCAGTGAGTCGAGGTACGAGCAGTACTTC. This encodes CAISESRYEQYF.